This T cell receptor (beta chain) was documented in a study of siplizumab effects on memory and regulatory T cells. Study observations and caveats: Naive T cells seemed more diverse than memory cells and seemed major alloresponse contributors.

The study assayed around 92,000 TCR templates per sample. Clones were sequenced by immunoSEQ multiplex PCR, and TCRdb holds only the in-frame ones, with some missing. The sample carries 50,000 to 55,000 clones, about 97% recorded once. Sequence data were generated for unstimulated naive, memory, effector memory and TEMRA subsets in a few donor pairs. Details on this clone: What it recognizes is unknown.

The sequence derives from a human donor in good health. The sample consisted of naive CD4+ T cells sorted from blood.

In DNA form, the CDR3 reads TGTGCCGTCCGGATAGGGAGTGGAGATACGCAGTATTTT. Residues: CAVRIGSGDTQYF. V is TRBV27 and J is TRBJ2-3; possibly TRBD2 for D (5 bases). The CDR3 loop spans 13 amino acids. V lost 11 bases and J lost 5, with 17 bases in between. Germline values: CDR1 MNHEY, CDR2 SMNVEV (reference sequence).